The 2 T cell receptor beta chains in this list originate from one sample, sequenced in a study of blood T cells in healthy people across ages. Using a J-beta primer mix together with a sample-barcoded 5' primer, a second PCR was run for about 7 to 12 cycles. TCRdb recomputed calls from the 5' RACE reads with MiXCR, one row per CDR3 protein. Seen here are roughly 2 million distinct CDR3 sequences, 49% observed once, and the top ten hold 2.1%. Input material: blood. These receptors all stem from a woman in her thirties or forties in good health.

This clonotype was observed a few times. The chain is built from TRBV6-2 or TRBV6-3 and TRBJ2-7; TRBD2 is a possible D gene (6 bases). This CDR3 comprises 16 residues. V shed 2 bases and J shed 3 bases, with 17 bases lying between them. CDR1 and CDR2 (germline): MNHEY, SVGEGT. The CDR3 DNA reads TGTGCCAGCAGTTACGGATCAGCCGGGGGTTTCTACGAGCAGTACTTC. As protein: CASSYGSAGGFYEQYF.

The chain has TRBV28 and TRBJ2-7, with TRBD1 as a possible D gene (5 bases). The V gene's germline CDR1 is MDHEN and CDR2 SYDVKM. V gave up 1 base and J gave up 7 bases, with 14 bases separating them. This CDR3 has 14 amino acids. CDR3 coding DNA: TGTGCCAGCAGTTTATCTGTCTCAAGGGGAGAGCAGTACTTC. Translated: CASSLSVSRGEQYF.